A single sample gave rise to the 25 T cell receptor beta chains below, sequenced in a study of blood T cell repertoires in COVID-19. Here immunoSEQ multiplex PCR was the method, and the copy in TCRdb shows in-frame clones only, minus some. Of tens of thousands of clones detected, about 90% appear once; the ten largest clones hold 15% to 20%. Sequenced sample: peripheral blood. The receptors here all came from a human donor with active COVID-19. The donor label of this sample is uncertain.

This chain uses TRBV5-1 with TRBJ2-5; the match to TRBD2 covers 9 bases. In germline, CDR1 is SGHRS, CDR2 YFSETQ. Trimming cost V 4 bases and J 4 bases; bases outside gene matches: 11. The CDR3 totals 16 residues. The CDR3 reads CASSPAASGAGETQYF. Written as DNA, the CDR3 is TGCGCCAGCAGCCCCGCGGCTAGCGGGGCGGGAGAGACCCAGTACTTC.

This clone is a singleton in its sample. At one end, the junction sequence differs from germline, possibly due to a read error. This chain joins TRBV12-3 or TRBV12-4 and TRBJ2-5, with D possibly TRBD2 on 5 matching bases. The CDR3 length is 13 residues. The DNA for the CDR3 is TGTGCCAGCAGCTTAGAACTAGAGCGGACCCAGTACTTC. Encoded protein: CASSLELERTQYF.

The chain is built from TRBV3-1 (or the pseudogene TRBV3-2) and TRBJ2-7; TRBD1 matches at 7 bases. The CDR3 contains 16 residues. Losses at the gene ends were 3 bases for V and 0 bases for J; bases not matched to a gene: 8. The germline CDR1 and CDR2 sequences are LGHDT and YNNKEL (reference sequence). CDR3: CASSHAPGQSSYEQYF. The CDR3, as DNA: TGTGCCAGCAGCCATGCACCGGGACAGTCCTCCTACGAGCAGTACTTC.

DNA of the CDR3: TGCGCCAGCAGCCTCGACAGGGGTATTCAAGAGACCCAGTACTTC. Translated: CASSLDRGIQETQYF. The rearrangement links TRBV5-1 to TRBJ2-5, with 8 bases aligning to TRBD1. The CDR3 has 15 residues. The V gene end was trimmed by 4 bases and the J gene end by 2 bases; junction bases not matched to a gene: 7. Looked up from germline, CDR1 is SGHRS and CDR2 is YFSETQ.

This chain links TRBV4-2 with TRBJ2-5; tentatively, D is TRBD2 (6 bases). From germline, CDR1 is LGHNA and CDR2 YNFKEQ. The CDR3 contains 13 residues. Trimming took off 4 bases at V and 5 bases at J, with 11 bases between the two ends. This CDR3 is CASSRGAGETQYF. In DNA form, the CDR3 reads TGTGCCAGCAGCCGAGGCGCGGGGGAGACCCAGTACTTC.

This chain joins TRBV5-5 and TRBJ2-7; 7 nucleotides line up with TRBD2. Losses at the gene ends were 5 bases for V and 4 bases for J; bases not matched to a gene: 9. Germline loops: CDR1 SGHKS, CDR2 YYEKEE (reference sequence). This CDR3 region has 14 residues. DNA of the CDR3: TGTGCCAGCAGTCCGGGTGGGGGAGGGTACGAGCAGTACTTC. Translated: CASSPGGGGYEQYF.

This clone was picked up one time. The V call is TRBV29-1, the J call TRBJ1-1; D remains unclear. This CDR3 contains 13 residues. Trimming removed 8 bases from V and 0 bases from J, with 13 bases in between. CDR1 and CDR2 (germline): SQVTM, ANQGSEA. CDR3 loop: CSTYRPMNTEAFF. CDR3 coding DNA: TGCAGCACATACAGACCCATGAACACTGAAGCTTTCTTT. The complete variable domain, with remaining parts taken from reference TRBV29-1 and TRBJ1-1, reads SAVISQKPSRDICQRGTSLTIQCQVDSQVTMMFWYRQQPGQSLTLIATANQGSEATYESGFVIDKFPISRPNLTFSTLTVSNMSPEDSSIYLCSTYRPMNTEAFFGQGTRLTVV.

The V gene is TRBV18, the J gene TRBJ1-2, with D tentatively TRBD1 (5 bases). Trimming removed 6 bases at V and 5 bases at J, with 16 bases between. The length of the CDR3 is 14 residues. Germline V gives CDR1 KGHSH, CDR2 LQKENI. The CDR3 coding sequence is TGTGCCAGCTCCCCCCAAGAAGGACAATATGGCTACACCTTC. As protein: CASSPQEGQYGYTF.

This chain joins TRBV24-1 and TRBJ2-1; a possible D gene is TRBD1 (7 bases). Germline lookup yields CDR1 KGHDR and CDR2 SFDVKD. Deletions cut 4 bases from V and 3 bases from J, with 15 bases between. CDR3 length equals 16 residues. The CDR3 nucleotides are TGTGCCACCAGTGACCCCAGGGGGGCAATCTACAATGAGCAGTTCTTC. It specifies CATSDPRGAIYNEQFF.

The chain has TRBV4-3 and TRBJ2-5; 8 positions agree with TRBD2. CDR3 size: 16 residues. The V gene's germline CDR1 is LGHNA and CDR2 YSLEER. With V trimmed by 2 bases and J by 5 bases, 10 bases remained unmatched. CDR3 in amino acids: CASSQSFGGAEETQYF. CDR3 coding DNA: TGCGCCAGCAGCCAAAGTTTCGGGGGGGCCGAGGAGACCCAGTACTTC.

The chain uses TRBV7-9 and TRBJ2-1, with 9 positions matching TRBD1. CDR3 length: 15 residues. V shed 0 bases and J 7 bases; nucleotides not matched to a gene: 4. The germline CDR1 and CDR2 sequences are SEHNR and FQNEAQ (reference sequence). CDR3 residues: CASSLAWTGANEQFF. The CDR3 DNA reads as TGTGCCAGCAGCTTAGCGTGGACAGGGGCTAATGAGCAGTTCTTC.

V and J are TRBV6-1 and TRBJ1-1; D unresolved. V was clipped by 2 bases and J by 0 bases, with 4 bases between them. The CDR3 totals 13 residues. In germline, CDR1 is MNHNS, CDR2 SASEGT. This CDR3 is CASSENMNTEAFF. Written as DNA, the CDR3 is TGTGCCAGCAGTGAAAACATGAACACTGAAGCTTTCTTT.

The CDR3 nucleotides read TGCGCCAGCAGCGCCTTATTCAGCGGGGGGGTCGCCAATGAGCAGTTCTTC. Translating gives CASSALFSGGVANEQFF. The V call is TRBV5-1, the J call TRBJ2-1; 10 bases line up with TRBD2. Looked up from germline, CDR1 is SGHRS and CDR2 is YFSETQ. This CDR3 is built from 17 residues. Trimming removed 4 bases from V and 6 bases from J; junction bases left unmatched: 13. Drawing the rest from reference TRBV5-1 and TRBJ2-1, the complete variable domain is KAGVTQTPRYLIKTRGQQVTLSCSPISGHRSVSWYQQTPGQGLQFLFEYFSETQRNKGNFPGRFSGRQFSNSRSEMNVSTLELGDSALYLCASSALFSGGVANEQFFGPGTRLTVL.

J is TRBJ2-2 and V is TRBV5-4; 7 bases map to TRBD2. Germline trimming cut 0 bases from V and 4 bases from J; bases unmatched to any gene: 0. The CDR3 length is 14 residues. The germline V gene has CDR1 SGHNT and CDR2 YYREEE (reference sequence). For the CDR3, the DNA is TGTGCCAGCAGCTTGGGACTAGCCACCGGGGAGCTGTTTTTT. This sequence encodes CASSLGLATGELFF.

This chain joins TRBV5-1 and TRBJ1-4; 7 bases agree with TRBD1. This CDR3 spans 17 amino acids. V dropped 0 bases and J dropped 7; count of bases not matched to a gene: 12. The germline V gene has CDR1 SGHRS and CDR2 YFSETQ. CDR3 residues: CASSLGEGGRSAEKLFF. DNA of the CDR3: TGCGCCAGCAGCTTGGGTGAAGGGGGCAGATCGGCTGAAAAACTGTTTTTT.

The chain recombines TRBV10-2 with TRBJ2-3; TRBD1 agrees at 10 bases. This CDR3 is built from 14 residues. The germline CDR1 and CDR2 sequences are WSHSY and SAAADI. After removal of 6 bases from V and 4 bases from J, the junction contained 4 bases not matched to a gene. The CDR3 coding sequence is TGCGCCAGCAGGGTGACAGGGGGCCCAGATACGCAGTATTTT. This gives the protein CASRVTGGPDTQYF.

This clone was counted once. The rearrangement joins TRBV28 to TRBJ2-3; possible D gene TRBD2, 5 bases. Trimming removed 6 bases from V and 6 bases from J, with 16 bases in between. The CDR3 is made up of 14 amino acids. The germline V gene has CDR1 MDHEN and CDR2 SYDVKM. Here the CDR3 DNA reads TGTGCCAGCAGCCCCGACACCCCGGGGGATACGCAGTATTTT. Its translation: CASSPDTPGDTQYF. The whole variable domain, filled in from reference TRBV28 and TRBJ2-3, reads DVKVTQSSRYLVKRTGEKVFLECVQDMDHENMFWYRQDPGLGLRLIYFSYDVKMKEKGDIPEGYSVSREKKERFSLILESASTNQTSMYLCASSPDTPGDTQYFGPGTRLTVL.

The chain joins TRBV11-2 to TRBJ1-2, with D possibly matching TRBD1 (5 bases). Germline loops: CDR1 SGHAT, CDR2 FQNNGV. The CDR3 has 15 residues. Trimming took off 1 base at V and 8 bases at J, with 17 bases between the two ends. DNA for the CDR3: TGTGCCAGCAGCTTAGGTCTCTATTCAGGGCTGGGCTACACCTTC. This codes for CASSLGLYSGLGYTF.

The gene calls are TRBV6-5 and TRBJ1-3; tentative D call: TRBD1 (6 bases). CDR3 length equals 15 residues. In germline, CDR1 is MNHEY, CDR2 SVGAGI. Trimming removed 5 bases from V and 0 bases from J, with 11 bases in between. CDR3 residues: CASSLQGYSGNTIYF. For the CDR3, the DNA is TGTGCCAGCAGTCTACAGGGATACTCTGGAAACACCATATATTTT.

The rearrangement links TRBV2 to TRBJ1-1; TRBD1 matches 8 bases. The trim removed 4 bases at V and 3 bases at J, leaving 4 bases unmatched. The germline gives CDR1 SNHLY, CDR2 FYNNEI. The length of the CDR3 is 14 residues. CDR3 sequence: CASSGQGAYTEAFF. CDR3 nucleotides: TGTGCCAGCAGTGGGCAGGGGGCGTACACTGAAGCTTTCTTT. Full variable domain (missing parts from reference TRBV2 and TRBJ1-1): EPEVTQTPSHQVTQMGQEVILRCVPISNHLYFYWYRQILGQKVEFLVSFYNNEISEKSEIFDDQFSVERPDGSNFTLKIRSTKLEDSAMYFCASSGQGAYTEAFFGQGTRLTVV.

This chain links TRBV19 with TRBJ1-5; D is perhaps TRBD1 (5 bases). V was cut by 4 bases and J by 7 bases, with 17 bases left in between. The CDR3 extends over 15 amino acids. Germline V lookup: CDR1 LNHDA, CDR2 SQIVND (reference sequence). The CDR3 sequence: CASSTPFQGGQPQHF. CDR3 coding DNA: TGTGCCAGTAGTACCCCCTTTCAGGGAGGGCAGCCCCAGCATTTT.

The CDR3 reads CASSYQLYNEQFF. The CDR3 coding sequence is TGTGCCAGCAGTTACCAACTCTACAATGAGCAGTTCTTC. This chain connects TRBV6-2 or TRBV6-3 to TRBJ2-1, with unresolved D. CDR3 size: 13 residues. Trimming removed 2 bases at V and 3 bases at J, with 5 bases between. Germline V gene data show CDR1 as MNHEY and CDR2 as SVGEGT.

This clone has just one count. J is TRBJ1-2 and V is TRBV10-3; unclear D gene. V dropped 8 bases and J dropped 8 bases, with 21 bases sitting between them. Per germline, CDR1 ENHRY and CDR2 SYGVKD. The CDR3 is 14 amino acids. The CDR3 nucleotides read TGTGCCATCTCCAGCCAAGGCACTCGGCGGGGCTACACCTTC. Protein: CAISSQGTRRGYTF.

The rearrangement links TRBV19 to TRBJ1-1; maybe TRBD1 (5 bases). This CDR3 region has 16 residues. Germline loops: CDR1 LNHDA, CDR2 SQIVND (reference sequence). Trimming pared 2 bases from V and 0 bases from J, leaving 13 bases between. The CDR3 DNA reads as TGTGCCAGTAGTATATATCCTAACAGGTTGAACACTGAAGCTTTCTTT. This sequence encodes CASSIYPNRLNTEAFF.

This rearrangement joins TRBV2 to TRBJ1-1; 10 positions agree with TRBD1. Germline-derived CDR1 and CDR2 are SNHLY and FYNNEI. This CDR3 is 13 amino acids long. J was trimmed by 4 bases and V by 10 bases; bases with no gene match: 6. CDR3 amino acids: CATDRGHSTEAFF. CDR3 DNA: TGTGCCACCGACAGGGGGCACAGCACTGAAGCTTTCTTT.